These 10 T cell receptor beta chains came from one sample sequenced in a study of blood T cell repertoires in COVID-19. Sequencing used immunoSEQ multiplex PCR; TCRdb keeps in-frame clones, though not all of them. The sample records some 200,000 clones, 75% to 90% being singletons. Input material: PBMCs or T cells enriched from blood (not recorded which). The receptors here all came from a woman aged 18-29 years who had recovered from COVID-19.

The gene calls are TRBV5-1 and TRBJ2-3; D is possibly TRBD2 (6 bases). This CDR3 spans 18 amino acids. V was trimmed by 2 bases and J by 3 bases, leaving 22 bases between them. The germline CDR1 and CDR2 sequences are SGHRS and YFSETQ. CDR3 residues: CASSFRGEAPRGTDTQYF. As DNA, the CDR3 is TGCGCCAGCAGCTTTAGGGGCGAAGCCCCTCGGGGGACAGATACGCAGTATTTT. Full variable domain (outside the CDR3, taken from reference TRBV5-1 and TRBJ2-3): KAGVTQTPRYLIKTRGQQVTLSCSPISGHRSVSWYQQTPGQGLQFLFEYFSETQRNKGNFPGRFSGRQFSNSRSEMNVSTLELGDSALYLCASSFRGEAPRGTDTQYFGPGTRLTVL.

This chain joins TRBV2 and TRBJ2-5, with 12 bases matching TRBD2. V was clipped by 7 bases and J by 2 bases; unmatched bases: 8. This CDR3 is built from 16 residues. CDR1 is SNHLY and CDR2 is FYNNEI in the germline V gene. CDR3 in amino acids: CASNGLAGGGQETQYF. CDR3 sequence (DNA): TGTGCCAGCAACGGGCTAGCGGGAGGGGGGCAAGAGACCCAGTACTTC.

This clone was seen once. This sequence joins TRBV2 and TRBJ1-2, with D tentatively TRBD1 (5 bases). Germline values: CDR1 SNHLY, CDR2 FYNNEI. This CDR3 is built from 12 residues. Trimming cost V 7 bases and J 4 bases, with 10 bases left between them. In nucleotides, the CDR3 is TGTGCCAGCAACCGACAGAGCTATGGCTACACCTTC. Protein: CASNRQSYGYTF.

V gene TRBV5-1 combines with J gene TRBJ2-7, with D possibly TRBD1 on 6 matching bases. In germline, CDR1 is SGHRS, CDR2 YFSETQ. Trimming left V 3 bases short and J 0 bases short, with 13 bases between. This CDR3 region has 15 residues. The CDR3 sequence is CASSSRDTVSYEQYF. CDR3 sequence (DNA): TGCGCCAGCAGCTCCCGGGACACCGTCTCCTACGAGCAGTACTTC.

The chain has TRBV7-2 and TRBJ2-7; 9 positions match TRBD2. Trimming cost V 0 bases and J 3 bases; bases outside gene matches: 9. The germline V gene encodes CDR1 SGHTA and CDR2 FQGNSA. The CDR3 has 17 amino acids. Here the CDR3 DNA reads TGTGCCAGCAGCTTAGCGGCGGGGGGGTTCACTAACTACGAGCAGTACTTC. Translating it yields CASSLAAGGFTNYEQYF.

This chain joins TRBV6-5 and TRBJ1-2, with a weak D call TRBD1 (5 bases). The ends were cut back, 6 bases at V and 3 bases at J, with 11 bases in the middle. CDR3 length equals 13 residues. Germline V lookup: CDR1 MNHEY, CDR2 SVGAGI. CDR3 sequence: CASRPQGHYGYTF. Written as DNA, the CDR3 is TGTGCCAGCAGGCCCCAGGGCCACTATGGCTACACCTTC.

This chain connects TRBV28 to TRBJ2-7, with 9 bases that match TRBD2. V shed 5 bases and J 2 bases; nucleotides not matched to a gene: 4. Per the germline V gene, CDR1 is MDHEN and CDR2 is SYDVKM. CDR3 length equals 14 residues. This CDR3 is CASSRTSVPYEQYF. CDR3 coding DNA: TGTGCCAGCAGTCGGACTAGCGTGCCCTACGAGCAGTACTTC.

This chain links TRBV9 with TRBJ2-1; a weak D match, TRBD2 (6 bases). V lost 4 bases to trimming and J lost 6 bases, with 14 bases between them. Germline-derived CDR1 and CDR2 are SGDLS and YYNGEE. The CDR3 covers 14 residues. The CDR3 bases are TGTGCCAGCAGCCCAGCGCGGAGGGTCAATGAGCAGTTCTTC. Its translation: CASSPARRVNEQFF.

V and J are TRBV7-3 and TRBJ2-3; no definite D call. Germline assignment: CDR1 SGHTA and CDR2 FQGTGA. Trimming removed 4 bases at V and 4 bases at J, with 12 bases between. There are 14 residues in the CDR3. CDR3 amino acids: CASSSLARADTQYF. In DNA, the CDR3 is TGTGCCAGCAGCTCCCTTGCCCGCGCAGATACGCAGTATTTT.

The gene calls are TRBV30 and TRBJ1-6, with 7 bases that match TRBD1. The CDR3 consists of 13 residues. In germline, CDR1 is GTSNPN, CDR2 SVGIG (reference sequence). With V trimmed by 6 bases and J by 9 bases, 8 bases remained unmatched. The CDR3 sequence is CACRHQGGSPLHF. Written as DNA, the CDR3 is TGTGCCTGTCGTCACCAGGGGGGTTCACCCCTCCACTTT.